This is a list of T cell receptor beta chains from one sample in a study of blood T cells in healthy people across ages. Via MiXCR, TCRdb re-called the 5' RACE reads, giving one row per CDR3 protein. The repertoire holds about 640,000 distinct CDR3 sequences, approximately 50% seen once, with roughly 34% in the top ten. What was sequenced was blood. These receptors were taken from a man aged 55 to 70 in good health. The CDR3 runs from the conserved cysteine through the conserved F or W. A D gene is named only where the DNA matches it firmly. Only part of the rows carry a size: once, few, many, or a class if the clone is expanded.

TRBJ1-2 TRBD1 TRBV29-1 - TGCAGCGTTGGGGGGACAGAAGCCTATGGCTACACCTTC CSVGGTEAYGYTF
TRBJ1-1 - TRBV7-9 - TGTGCCAGCAACCACAAGGCGGAAGCTTTCTTT CASNHKAEAFF
TRBJ2-1 - TRBV7-9 - TGTGCCAGCAGCTTAGGGGCGGGACGCTCCTACAATGAGCAGTTCTTC CASSLGAGRSYNEQFF
TRBJ1-2 - TRBV10-3 - TGTGCCATCAGATTAGAGGAGGGAATTTCTCCATATGGCTACACCTTC CAIRLEEGISPYGYTF
TRBJ1-1 - TRBV14 few TGTGCCAGCAGCCAATCGCTCAGGAACACTGAAGCTTTCTTT CASSQSLRNTEAFF
TRBJ1-2 TRBD1 TRBV5-1 few TGCGCCAGCAGCTTGGATCCGGGACAGACCTATGGCTACACCTTC CASSLDPGQTYGYTF
TRBJ2-7 TRBD2 TRBV9 few TGTGCCAGCAGCGCTGGGACTAGCGGCCCCTACGAGCAGTACTTC CASSAGTSGPYEQYF
TRBJ1-1 - TRBV5-1 - TGCGCCAGCAGCCCGAGTCGGACGGCGAACACTGAAGCTTTCTTT CASSPSRTANTEAFF
TRBJ1-2 - TRBV10-3 - TGTGCCATCAGTGAGTCGGAAGGGTCACGGGGCTACACCTTC CAISESEGSRGYTF
TRBJ1-5 TRBD1 TRBV29-1 - TGCAGCGTTGAAGGCCCCCCCAGGGGGAGAGATCAGCCCCAGCATTTT CSVEGPPRGRDQPQHF
TRBJ2-3 TRBD1 TRBV20-1 few TGCAGTGCTAGTAAGGGGGCAGTAGATACGCAGTATTTT CSASKGAVDTQYF
TRBJ2-7 - TRBV7-6 - TGTGCCAGCAGCCCCCATAACGGCAGGGCCTCCTACGAGCAGTACTTC CASSPHNGRASYEQYF
TRBJ2-1 TRBD2 TRBV18 - TGTGCCAGCTCACCGAGAACTAGCGGGGGGAGTGATGAGCAGTTCTTC CASSPRTSGGSDEQFF
TRBJ2-6 - TRBV7-2 - TGTGCCAGCAGCTTAGCGGGTTCTAGGGCCAACGTCCTGACTTTC CASSLAGSRANVLTF
TRBJ2-7 TRBD1 TRBV6-2/TRBV6-3 - TGTGCCAGCGGACAGGATTTCTACGAGCAGTACTTC CASGQDFYEQYF
TRBJ2-3 - TRBV29-1 few TGCAGCGTTGTTGGCGGGGGCACAGATACGCAGTATTTT CSVVGGGTDTQYF
TRBJ2-5 - TRBV20-1 few TGCAGTGTTTTGATCCCAGGGGAGAGGCAGACCCAGTACTTC CSVLIPGERQTQYF
TRBJ1-1 - TRBV6-5 - TGTGCCAGCAGACGCGCAGGGGAAACTGAAGCTTTCTTT CASRRAGETEAFF
TRBJ2-3 - TRBV20-1 - TGCAGTGCTAGCCGGATGGGGGGAGCTTACACAGATACGCAGTATTTT CSASRMGGAYTDTQYF
TRBJ1-5 - TRBV20-1 - TGCAGTGCTAGATTCGGGGGGAATCAGCCCCAGCATTTT CSARFGGNQPQHF
TRBJ2-3 - TRBV15 - TGTGCCACCAGCAGAGACAGGGGCAGTCGCACAGATACGCAGTATTTT CATSRDRGSRTDTQYF
TRBJ1-2 - TRBV20-1 - TGCAGTGCTATCAGGGGAGGATTAGTTGGCTACACCTTC CSAIRGGLVGYTF
TRBJ2-3 - TRBV20-1 - TGCAGTGCGACGTTAGAATCGGCCGGCGATACGCAGTATTTT CSATLESAGDTQYF
TRBJ2-2 TRBD2 TRBV5-1 - TGCGCCAGCAGCGGCGGGGGGGCCGTGGTCACCGGGGAGCTGTTTTTT CASSGGGAVVTGELFF
TRBJ2-2 TRBD1 TRBV5-1 - TGCGCCAGCAGCTTTACAGGGGGCCGGGACACCGGGGAGCTGTTTTTT CASSFTGGRDTGELFF
TRBJ1-5 TRBD1 TRBV28 - TGTGCCAGCAGTCCCCCCAGGACAGGGGGGAATCAGCCCCAGCATTTT CASSPPRTGGNQPQHF
TRBJ2-1 TRBD1 TRBV7-2 few TGTGCCAGCAGCTATGACAGGGGGGAATACAATGAGCAGTTCTTC CASSYDRGEYNEQFF
TRBJ1-1 - TRBV6-2/TRBV6-3 few TGTGCCAGCAGGAATAGCCCTGAAGCTTTCTTT CASRNSPEAFF
TRBJ2-3 - TRBV20-1 - TGCAGTGCTAGAGATGGCGGACGCACAGATACGCAGTATTTT CSARDGGRTDTQYF
TRBJ1-6 - TRBV6-5 - TGTGCCAGCAGTTACTTCGCGGGGGATGGTGGTTCACCCCTCCACTTT CASSYFAGDGGSPLHF
TRBJ1-2 - TRBV27 - TGTGCCAGCAGTTTATTTCTTGGGTATGGCTACACCTTC CASSLFLGYGYTF